Sequencing of this T cell receptor (beta chain) was carried out in a study of monozygotic twins with inflammatory bowel disease. Whole-study findings and limits: With others, IBD patients shared fewer clonotypes than healthy twins did, especially with disease activity. Separate T cell subtypes could not be resolved from one another.

Germline V gene lookup returns CDR1 DFQATT and CDR2 SNEGSKA (reference sequence). The CDR3 has 15 amino acids. Using TCRalpha and TCRbeta cDNA, the researchers carried out two nested PCRs that lasted approximately 17 and 9 cycles. TCRdb reprocessed the 5' RACE reads and stores each CDR3 protein as one record, lacking DNA. The sample shows some 130,000 distinct CDR3 sequences, and more than 1% sits with its ten largest clones. For this clonotype: Its antigen is still unknown.

Blood (around 2.4 ml) was collected from every donor individually. The source of this sequence is a human donor with ulcerative colitis or Crohn's disease, or a healthy co-twin of an affected twin (not recorded which). The gene calls are TRBV20-1 and TRBJ2-3. The sample taken for sequencing was blood. CDR3 sequence: CSASLRVRSTDTQYF.